Listed here are 18 T cell receptor beta chains from one sample, sequenced in a study of blood T cell repertoires in COVID-19. Sequencing used immunoSEQ multiplex PCR; TCRdb keeps in-frame clones, though not all of them. The sample holds approximately 60,000 clones, around 83% seen once. Sequenced input: peripheral blood. The receptors here all came from a human donor in a cohort sampled during active COVID-19.

The CDR3 here is CASRVTGFSYEQYF. In nucleotides, the CDR3 is TGCGCCAGCAGGGTGACAGGATTTAGCTACGAGCAGTACTTC. The chain joins TRBV5-1 to TRBJ2-7; D might be TRBD1 (6 bases). V lost 5 bases and J lost 3, with 15 bases in between. Germline values: CDR1 SGHRS, CDR2 YFSETQ. The CDR3 totals 14 residues.

This clone was picked up a small number of times. The chain employs TRBV6-5 and TRBJ2-3, with a weak D call TRBD2 (6 bases). Germline V gene sequence: CDR1 MNHEY, CDR2 SVGAGI. V gave up 7 bases and J gave up 0 bases, with 8 bases separating them. This CDR3 spans 13 amino acids. This chain's CDR3 is CASKAGSTDTQYF. DNA for the CDR3: TGTGCCAGCAAGGCGGGGAGCACAGATACGCAGTATTTT.

V usage is TRBV12-3 or TRBV12-4 and J usage is TRBJ1-2; tentative D call: TRBD1 (6 bases). The V and J ends lost 5 bases and 8 bases respectively, with 12 bases between them. The CDR3 length is 12 residues. The CDR3 DNA reads as TGTGCCAGCAGTACGCAGGGGTGGGGCTACACCTTC. It is translated as CASSTQGWGYTF.

The chain combines TRBV7-2 with TRBJ1-1; D gene uncertain. This CDR3 is 14 amino acids long. V was shortened by 2 bases and J by 0 bases, with 7 bases between the two germline ends. Germline lookup yields CDR1 SGHTA and CDR2 FQGNSA. The DNA of the CDR3 is TGTGCCAGCAGCTTATCCGGGGTGAACACTGAAGCTTTCTTT. This encodes CASSLSGVNTEAFF.

The chain uses TRBV27 and TRBJ2-1; D may be TRBD2 (7 bases). The CDR3 is made up of 15 amino acids. CDR1 is MNHEY and CDR2 is SMNVEV in the germline V gene (reference sequence). V lost 2 bases, J lost 6 bases, and 14 bases lay in between. In nucleotides, the CDR3 is TGTGCCAGCAGTTTAGCGGGGGCCGGGTCCAATGAGCAGTTCTTC. It encodes CASSLAGAGSNEQFF.

The CDR3: CASGGGASNQPQHF. CDR3 DNA: TGCGCCAGCGGGGGGGGAGCCAGCAATCAGCCCCAGCATTTT. The rearrangement links TRBV4-1 to TRBJ1-5, with a weak D call TRBD1 (5 bases). The CDR3 consists of 14 residues. V lost 8 bases, J lost 1 base, and 12 bases lay in between. From germline, CDR1 is MGHRA and CDR2 YSYEKL.

The genes are TRBV4-1 and TRBJ1-3; 10 bases are a match to TRBD1. CDR1 and CDR2 from the germline V gene are MGHRA and YSYEKL. J gave up 0 bases and V 4 bases, and 9 bases lay outside the gene matches. The CDR3 runs to 18 residues. The chain's CDR3 is CASSLRDRGSSSGNTIYF. The CDR3 nucleotides are TGCGCCAGCAGCCTCCGGGACAGGGGCTCGAGCTCTGGAAACACCATATATTTT.

V gene TRBV6-2 or TRBV6-3 combines with J gene TRBJ2-1, with D unclear. V dropped 4 bases and J dropped 12 bases, with 10 bases sitting between them. Germline lookup yields CDR1 MNHEY and CDR2 SVGEGT. This CDR3 contains 11 residues. The CDR3 protein is CASSSPQPQFF. CDR3 coding DNA: TGTGCCAGCAGTTCTCCACAACCGCAGTTCTTC.

The chain couples TRBV5-1 to TRBJ1-3; weak D call: TRBD1 (5 bases). CDR1 is SGHRS and CDR2 is YFSETQ in the germline V gene. The length of the CDR3 is 17 residues. V was pared by 0 bases and J by 0 bases, with 13 bases between. Here the CDR3 reads CASSLGPGGSSGNTIYF. As DNA, the CDR3 is TGCGCCAGCAGCTTGGGACCGGGGGGGAGCTCTGGAAACACCATATATTTT.

The V call is TRBV10-1, the J call TRBJ2-1; D ambiguous. The CDR3 runs 15 residues. CDR1 is WNHNN and CDR2 is SYGVQD in the germline V gene (reference sequence). V was clipped by 3 bases and J by 6 bases, with 15 bases between them. The chain's CDR3 is CASSETKDEPNEQFF. CDR3 coding DNA: TGCGCCAGCAGTGAAACTAAGGATGAGCCCAATGAGCAGTTCTTC.

Only a few counts were recorded for this clone. This rearrangement joins TRBV7-2 to TRBJ2-1; 11 bases match TRBD2. The CDR3 totals 14 residues. Germline V CDR1 and CDR2: SGHTA, FQGNSA. The V and J ends lost 10 bases and 2 bases, in that order; junction bases with no gene match: 4. CDR3 DNA sequence: TGTGCCACCGGGACTAGCGGCACCTACAATGAGCAGTTCTTC. Translated: CATGTSGTYNEQFF.

The V gene is TRBV19, the J gene TRBJ1-2, with TRBD1 as a possible D gene (5 bases). Trimming pared 2 bases from V and 4 bases from J, leaving 14 bases between. Per germline, CDR1 LNHDA and CDR2 SQIVND (reference sequence). This CDR3 comprises 15 residues. The CDR3, as DNA: TGTGCCAGTAGTATAAGTTCGGGGGTCTCCTATGGCTACACCTTC. Protein sequence: CASSISSGVSYGYTF.

The rearrangement joins TRBV27 to TRBJ1-4, with D unresolved. Germline CDR1 MNHEY, CDR2 SMNVEV (reference sequence). CDR3 length: 15 amino acids. V gave up 5 bases and J gave up 8 bases, with 18 bases separating them. CDR3 bases: TGTGCCAGCAGTCCCCTGGACGGAGGGAGGGAAAAACTGTTTTTT. This sequence encodes CASSPLDGGREKLFF.

CDR3 bases: TGTGCCAGCAGCCTAGGAAACTACAATGAGCAGTTCTTC. Its protein is CASSLGNYNEQFF. The rearrangement links TRBV12-3 or TRBV12-4 to TRBJ2-1; D call uncertain. Deletions cut 6 bases from V and 3 bases from J, with 9 bases between. The CDR3 runs to 13 residues.

The V and J genes are TRBV12-1 and TRBJ2-7; the table's D gene call, TRBD1, was not cross checked with the DNA. TRBV12-1 is a pseudogene segment. The CDR3 runs to 14 residues. The CDR3 protein is CASSFWDKLYEQYF. In DNA, the CDR3 is TGTGCCAGCAGCTTTTGGGACAAACTCTACGAGCAGTACTTC.

The table lists this clone with a count of one. This chain uses TRBV5-6 with TRBJ1-2; TRBD1 might be the D (5 bases). Per germline, CDR1 SGHDT and CDR2 YYEEEE. Deletions cut 3 bases from V and 4 bases from J, with 19 bases between. The CDR3 has 16 amino acids. CDR3 residues: CASSSLGWGASYGYTF. Written as DNA, the CDR3 is TGTGCCAGCAGCTCCCTCGGGTGGGGCGCGAGCTATGGCTACACCTTC.

This chain uses TRBV2 with TRBJ2-2; TRBD1 matches at 9 bases. Germline CDR1 SNHLY, CDR2 FYNNEI. This CDR3 has 15 residues. The trim removed 5 bases at V and 4 bases at J, leaving 5 bases unmatched. The CDR3 DNA sequence: TGTGCCAGCAGTAAACAGGGGGCCGGCACCGGGGAGCTGTTTTTT. Translation gives CASSKQGAGTGELFF.

The chain is built from TRBV9 and TRBJ2-3; 8 bases fit TRBD2. Looked up from germline, CDR1 is SGDLS and CDR2 is YYNGEE. J was trimmed by 8 bases and V by 0 bases; bases with no gene match: 11. This CDR3 has 16 amino acids. CDR3 sequence (DNA): TGTGCCAGCAGCGTAGATCCGGGAGGGGCACAGACTACGCAGTATTTT. It is translated as CASSVDPGGAQTTQYF.